The source of this TCR beta chain is a study of T cells in Graves' hyperthyroidism and ophthalmopathy (dated by TCRdb to the late 2010s). Concerning the study at large: To identify TCR V-J signatures that set the groups apart, the researchers used a discovery cohort of 100 patients, made up of roughly 45 with Graves' ophthalmopathy and 55 to 65 with stable Graves' hyperthyroidism. In more than five Graves' hyperthyroidism patients, the study also compared T-cell repertoires from thyroid tissue with T-cell repertoires from blood. TCR Vbeta CDR3 sequencing of 135 peripheral blood samples (under 45 ophthalmopathy, about 75 hyperthyroidism and some 17 progressor patients) is reported in the paper. An independent validation cohort of some 18 hyperthyroidism patients and 17 patients who later progressed to ophthalmopathy tested prospective prediction of ophthalmopathy. Once sampling was done, hyperthyroidism patients were given methimazole at a starting dose of 30 mg daily, whereas ophthalmopathy patients were given high-dose intravenous methylprednisolone. The 95 to 100 discovery patients were randomly divided into training and test sets at a 7:3 ratio.

At least ten counts were recorded for this clonotype. Its cognate antigen has yet to be identified. Base-call qualities are not available, and no considerably larger clone is one nucleotide away. Graves' hyperthyroidism was defined as stable when no progression to ophthalmopathy occurred over 18 months of follow-up. Hyperthyroidism patients were newly diagnosed, with disease duration under 2 months, and aged 18 to 65 years. The study excluded patients with uncontrolled infections, other autoimmune diseases, pregnancy or lactation. Clinical symptoms, serum thyroxine and TRAb, thyroid ultrasound, and orbital computed tomography formed the basis for the diagnoses. Total RNA was extracted with Trizol reagent, and quality was checked on an Agilent 2100 Bioanalyzer. Summary of the overall study and its limitations: In validation, the model predicted progression to ophthalmopathy a median of about 6.5 months before onset, with approximately 70% sensitivity and 72.22% specificity. A 13 V-J signature model separated ophthalmopathy from stable hyperthyroidism, with about 88% sensitivity and 81.08% specificity in cross-validation and 80%/75% in testing. Sample size was not statistically predetermined, and blinding of investigators to group allocation was not performed. Blood samples also contained most of the expanded thyroid clonotypes (frequency above 0.001), which suggests that blood repertoires may reflect thyroid immune responses.

The TCR beta CDR3 regions were amplified from RNA transcripts. The first round of RT-PCR for the TCR CDR3 was performed with the HTBI primer set and the Qiagen OneStep RT-PCR kit. Libraries were constructed in a second round of multiplex PCR, after which size selection and purification were carried out. Paired-end sequencing of the libraries was performed with 100 bp reads on an Illumina HiSeq2000. On the authors' methods: SOAPnuke was used to process the raw data, throwing out any read that contained adapters or uncalled bases, had a mean Phred below 15, or lacked an exact constant-primer or identifier match. High-quality paired reads were merged using COPE v1.2.5, and each unique nucleotide sequence was defined as a clonotype. Clonotypes were aligned to IMGT TRBV, TRBD and TRBJ reference segments using MiTCR v1.1. Only V-J combinations with frequency above 0.0001, covering about 99% of repertoires, were analysed. A TCS score was defined as the ratio of F50 (clonal expansion) to E x V (chaos), with BLOSUM62-based TCRdist applied between CDR3 peptides within each V-J. Welch's t-statistics and random forest reduced 500 to 650 V-J features to 13, which were used in a naive Bayes classifier (R e1071). The similarity between thyroid and blood repertoires was quantified using the Morisita-Horn index. In-frame beta chains were kept once TCRdb had trimmed the public reads at Q25 with fastp and called clones with MiXCR. Entries are consolidated by CDR3 protein sequence, retaining the most common genes and DNA. The authors' filters were not applied to this entry. The sample contains a few hundred thousand distinct CDR3 sequences, approximately 44% of them found a single time. Of the sample, around 7.7% falls within the top ten clones.

Reading from cysteine to phenylalanine, the CDR3 counts 14 amino acids. Of the read, only the CDR3 DNA is kept; its 42 bases are in frame from base 1. V and J are truncated by 2 bases and 2 bases respectively, leaving an intervening sequence of 10 bases. As encoded in the germline V gene, CDR1 is MNHEY while CDR2 is SVGAGI. Specimen: peripheral blood or thyroid tissue (not recorded which). This sequence originates from a woman younger than 35 with Graves' hyperthyroidism. The chain links TRBV6-5 with TRBJ2-7, with the D gene not confidently named. Read as DNA, the sequence is TGTGCCAGCAGTTACGAATGGGTCCCCTACGAGCAGTACTTC. Its amino acids are CASSYEWVPYEQYF.